The T cell receptor (beta chain) under discussion was sequenced for a study of blood T cells in healthy people across ages. Overall study context: Capture via template switching afforded approximately one barcoded beta molecule per two T cells. Findings and limits, study-wide: Observed TCR beta diversity per million T cells went down as age went up. This fall followed a roughly linear course with age.

Notes on this clonotype: What it binds is not known.

This CDR3 has 17 amino acids. Germline V gives CDR1 MNHNS, CDR2 SASEGT. Unmatched junction bases numbered 10, after V lost 6 bases and J lost 1 base. Next came a second PCR, run for about 6 to 11 cycles, which used a sample-barcoded 5' primer along with a J-beta primer mix. TCRdb processed the 5' RACE reads anew with MiXCR; each CDR3 protein has one entry. Found here are under 2 million distinct CDR3 sequences, 30% to 40% of them singletons; the top ten hold around 11%. Sequencing used blood. The clonotype was recovered from a woman in her 30s in good health. This rearrangement joins TRBV6-1 to TRBJ1-5, with TRBD1 identical over 9 bases. The CDR3 sequence: CASRSTGGGGSNQPQHF. DNA for the CDR3: TGTGCCAGCAGGTCGACAGGGGGTGGAGGGAGCAATCAGCCCCAGCATTTT.